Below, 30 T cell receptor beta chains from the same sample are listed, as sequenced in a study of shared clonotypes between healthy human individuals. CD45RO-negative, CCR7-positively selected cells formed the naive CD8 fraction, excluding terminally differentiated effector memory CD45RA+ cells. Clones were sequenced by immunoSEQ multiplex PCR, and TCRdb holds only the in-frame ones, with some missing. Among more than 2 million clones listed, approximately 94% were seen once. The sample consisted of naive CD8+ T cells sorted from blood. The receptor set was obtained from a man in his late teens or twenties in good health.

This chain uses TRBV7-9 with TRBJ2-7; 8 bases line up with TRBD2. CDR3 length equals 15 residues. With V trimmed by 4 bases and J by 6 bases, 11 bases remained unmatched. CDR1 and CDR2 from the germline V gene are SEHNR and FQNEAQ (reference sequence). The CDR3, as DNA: TGTGCCAGCAGCTCTGGACTAGCCGATCCCCGCGAGCAGTACTTC. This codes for CASSSGLADPREQYF.

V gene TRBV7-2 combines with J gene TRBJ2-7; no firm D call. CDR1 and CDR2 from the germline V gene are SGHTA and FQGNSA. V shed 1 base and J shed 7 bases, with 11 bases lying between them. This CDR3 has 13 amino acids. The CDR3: CASSLDGQPEQYF. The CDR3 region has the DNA TGTGCCAGCAGCTTAGACGGGCAGCCGGAGCAGTACTTC.

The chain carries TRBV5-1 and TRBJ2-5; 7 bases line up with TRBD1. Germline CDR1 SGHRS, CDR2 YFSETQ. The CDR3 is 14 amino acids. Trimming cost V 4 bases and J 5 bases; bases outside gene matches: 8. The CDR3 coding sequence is TGCGCCAGCAGCCGCGACAGGGATGGTGAGACCCAGTACTTC. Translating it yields CASSRDRDGETQYF.

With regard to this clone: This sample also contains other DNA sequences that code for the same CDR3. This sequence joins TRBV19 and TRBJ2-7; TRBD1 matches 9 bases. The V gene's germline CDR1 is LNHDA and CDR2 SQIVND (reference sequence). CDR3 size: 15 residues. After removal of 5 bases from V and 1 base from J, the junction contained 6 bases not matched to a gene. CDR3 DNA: TGTGCCAGTAGTTTCGCCGGGACAGGGTCCTACGAGCAGTACTTC. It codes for CASSFAGTGSYEQYF.

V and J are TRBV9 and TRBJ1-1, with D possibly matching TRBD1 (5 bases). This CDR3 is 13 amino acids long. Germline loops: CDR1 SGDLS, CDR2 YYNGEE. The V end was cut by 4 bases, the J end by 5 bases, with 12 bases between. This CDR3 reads CASSPEGWTEAFF. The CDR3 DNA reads TGTGCCAGCAGCCCCGAGGGGTGGACTGAAGCTTTCTTT.

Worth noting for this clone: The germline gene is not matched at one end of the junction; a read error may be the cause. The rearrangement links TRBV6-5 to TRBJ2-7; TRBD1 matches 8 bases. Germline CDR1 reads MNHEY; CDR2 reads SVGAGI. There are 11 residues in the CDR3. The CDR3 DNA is TGTGCCAGCAGTTCAGGACAGGGTGAGAACTTC. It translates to CASSSGQGENF.

The CDR3 coding sequence is TGTGCCAGCAGCTTGATGGTAGGGGAGACCTACGAGCAGTACTTC. Amino acid sequence: CASSLMVGETYEQYF. The genes are TRBV5-6 and TRBJ2-7; D may correspond to TRBD1 or TRBD2 (5 bases each). Germline values: CDR1 SGHDT, CDR2 YYEEEE. This CDR3 is 15 amino acids long. V was cut by 1 base and J by 2 bases, with 13 bases left in between.

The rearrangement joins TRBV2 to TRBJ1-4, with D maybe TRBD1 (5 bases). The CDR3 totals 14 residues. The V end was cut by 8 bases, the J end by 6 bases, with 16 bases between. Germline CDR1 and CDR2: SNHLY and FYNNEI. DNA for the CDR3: TGTGCCAGCGGCGACAGTAACGGAGATGAAAAACTGTTTTTT. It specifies CASGDSNGDEKLFF.

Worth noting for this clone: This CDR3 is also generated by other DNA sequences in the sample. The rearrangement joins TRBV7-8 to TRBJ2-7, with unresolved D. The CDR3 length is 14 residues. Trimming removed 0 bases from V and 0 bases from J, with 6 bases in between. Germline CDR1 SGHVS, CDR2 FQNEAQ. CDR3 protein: CASSLAGRSYEQYF. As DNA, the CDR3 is TGTGCCAGCAGCTTAGCCGGGCGCTCCTACGAGCAGTACTTC.

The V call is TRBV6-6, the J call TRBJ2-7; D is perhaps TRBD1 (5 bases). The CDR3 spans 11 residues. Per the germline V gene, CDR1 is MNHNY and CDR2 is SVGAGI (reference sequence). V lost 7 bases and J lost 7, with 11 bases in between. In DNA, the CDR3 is TGTGCCAGCAACCAGGGCGGAGAGCAGTACTTC. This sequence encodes CASNQGGEQYF.

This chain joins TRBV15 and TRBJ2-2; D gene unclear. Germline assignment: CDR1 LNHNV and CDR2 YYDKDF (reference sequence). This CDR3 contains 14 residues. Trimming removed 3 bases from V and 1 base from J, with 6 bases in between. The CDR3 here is CATSSAENTGELFF. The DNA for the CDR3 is TGTGCCACCAGCAGCGCTGAGAACACCGGGGAGCTGTTTTTT.

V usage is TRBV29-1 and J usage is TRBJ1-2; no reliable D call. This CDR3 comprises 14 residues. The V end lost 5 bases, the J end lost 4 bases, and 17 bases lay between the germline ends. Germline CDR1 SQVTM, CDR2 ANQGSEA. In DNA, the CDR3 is TGCAGCGTTCCCGGGAACCCTGGAGGCTATGGCTACACCTTC. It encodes CSVPGNPGGYGYTF.

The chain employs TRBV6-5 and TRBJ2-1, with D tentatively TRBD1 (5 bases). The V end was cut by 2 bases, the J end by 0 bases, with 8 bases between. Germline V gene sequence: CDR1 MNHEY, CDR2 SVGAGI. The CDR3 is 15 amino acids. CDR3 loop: CASSYGATSYNEQFF. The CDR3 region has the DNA TGTGCCAGCAGTTACGGGGCAACCTCCTACAATGAGCAGTTCTTC.

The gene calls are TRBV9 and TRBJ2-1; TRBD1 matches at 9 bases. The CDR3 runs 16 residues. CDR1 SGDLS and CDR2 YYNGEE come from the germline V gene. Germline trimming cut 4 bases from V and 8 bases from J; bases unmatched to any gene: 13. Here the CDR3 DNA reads TGTGCCAGCAGCCCATTCCCGGGACAGGGTGGCTATGAGCAGTTCTTC. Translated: CASSPFPGQGGYEQFF.

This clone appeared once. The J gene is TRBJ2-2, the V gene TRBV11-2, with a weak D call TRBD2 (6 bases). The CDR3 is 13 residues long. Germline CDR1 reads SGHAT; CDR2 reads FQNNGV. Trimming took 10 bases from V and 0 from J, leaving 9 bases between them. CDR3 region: CATAGTNTGELFF. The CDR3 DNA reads TGTGCCACCGCGGGAACGAACACCGGGGAGCTGTTTTTT.

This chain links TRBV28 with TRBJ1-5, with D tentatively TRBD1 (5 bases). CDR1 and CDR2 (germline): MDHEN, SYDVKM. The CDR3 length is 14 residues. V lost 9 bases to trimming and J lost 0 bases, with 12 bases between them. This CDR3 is CASRQPYSNQPQHF. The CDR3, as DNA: TGTGCCAGTAGACAGCCTTATAGCAATCAGCCCCAGCATTTT.

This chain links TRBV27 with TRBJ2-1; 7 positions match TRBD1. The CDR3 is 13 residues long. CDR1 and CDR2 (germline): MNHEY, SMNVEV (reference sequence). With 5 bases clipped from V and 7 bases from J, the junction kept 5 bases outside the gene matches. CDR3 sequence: CASSIQGVNEQFF. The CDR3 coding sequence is TGTGCCAGCAGTATCCAGGGGGTAAATGAGCAGTTCTTC.

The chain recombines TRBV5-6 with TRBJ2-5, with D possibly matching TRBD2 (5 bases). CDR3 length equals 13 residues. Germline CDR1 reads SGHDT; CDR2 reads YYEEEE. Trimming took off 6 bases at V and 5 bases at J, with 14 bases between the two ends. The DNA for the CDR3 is TGTGCCAGCACCCCAGAGGGATCGGAGACCCAGTACTTC. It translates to CASTPEGSETQYF.

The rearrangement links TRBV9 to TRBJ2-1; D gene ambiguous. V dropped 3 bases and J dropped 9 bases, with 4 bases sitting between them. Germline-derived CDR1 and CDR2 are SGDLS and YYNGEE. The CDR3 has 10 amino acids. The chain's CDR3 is CASSGGEQFF. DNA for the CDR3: TGTGCCAGCAGCGGGGGTGAGCAGTTCTTC.

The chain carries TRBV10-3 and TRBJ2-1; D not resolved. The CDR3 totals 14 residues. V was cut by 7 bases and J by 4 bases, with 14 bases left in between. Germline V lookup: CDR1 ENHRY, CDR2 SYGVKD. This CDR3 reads CAIMTDGPYNEQFF. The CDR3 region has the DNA TGTGCCATCATGACGGACGGGCCTTACAATGAGCAGTTCTTC.

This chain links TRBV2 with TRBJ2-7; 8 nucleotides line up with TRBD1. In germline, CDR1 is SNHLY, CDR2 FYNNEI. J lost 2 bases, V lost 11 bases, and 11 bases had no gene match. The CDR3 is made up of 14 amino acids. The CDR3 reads CALRTGTNPYEQYF. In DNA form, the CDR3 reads TGTGCCCTCAGGACAGGGACGAATCCCTACGAGCAGTACTTC. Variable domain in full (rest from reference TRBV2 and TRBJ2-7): EPEVTQTPSHQVTQMGQEVILRCVPISNHLYFYWYRQILGQKVEFLVSFYNNEISEKSEIFDDQFSVERPDGSNFTLKIRSTKLEDSAMYFCALRTGTNPYEQYFGPGTRLTVT.

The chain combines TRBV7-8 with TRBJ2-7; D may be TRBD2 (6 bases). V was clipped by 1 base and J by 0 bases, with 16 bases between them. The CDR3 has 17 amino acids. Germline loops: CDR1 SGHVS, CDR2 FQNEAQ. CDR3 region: CASSLGASALSSYEQYF. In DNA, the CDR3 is TGTGCCAGCAGCTTAGGGGCTAGCGCTTTAAGCTCCTACGAGCAGTACTTC.

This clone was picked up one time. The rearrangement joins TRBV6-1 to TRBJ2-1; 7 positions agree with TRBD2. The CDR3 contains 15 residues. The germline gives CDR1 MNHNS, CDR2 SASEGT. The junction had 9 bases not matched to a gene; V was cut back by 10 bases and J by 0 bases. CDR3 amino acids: CATRPAGVSYNEQFF. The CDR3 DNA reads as TGTGCCACCCGCCCGGCGGGGGTCTCCTACAATGAGCAGTTCTTC.

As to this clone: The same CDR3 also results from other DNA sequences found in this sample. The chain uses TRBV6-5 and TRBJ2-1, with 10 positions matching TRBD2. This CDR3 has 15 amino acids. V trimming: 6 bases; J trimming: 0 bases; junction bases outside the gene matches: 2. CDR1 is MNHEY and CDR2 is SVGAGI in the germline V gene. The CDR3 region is CASSPSGSSYNEQFF. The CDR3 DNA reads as TGTGCCAGCAGCCCTAGCGGGAGCTCCTACAATGAGCAGTTCTTC.

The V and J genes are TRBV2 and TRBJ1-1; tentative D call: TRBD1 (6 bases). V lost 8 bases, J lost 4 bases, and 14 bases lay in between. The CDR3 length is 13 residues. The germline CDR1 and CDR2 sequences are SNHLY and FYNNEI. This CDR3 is CASFRGGGTEAFF. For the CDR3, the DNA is TGTGCCAGCTTCCGGGGAGGGGGCACTGAAGCTTTCTTT.

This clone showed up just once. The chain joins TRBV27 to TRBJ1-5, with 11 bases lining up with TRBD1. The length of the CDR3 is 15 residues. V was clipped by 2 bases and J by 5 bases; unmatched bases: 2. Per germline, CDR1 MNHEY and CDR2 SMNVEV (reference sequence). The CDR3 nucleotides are TGTGCCAGCAGTTTAGGACAGGGGGCAGATCAGCCCCAGCATTTT. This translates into CASSLGQGADQPQHF.

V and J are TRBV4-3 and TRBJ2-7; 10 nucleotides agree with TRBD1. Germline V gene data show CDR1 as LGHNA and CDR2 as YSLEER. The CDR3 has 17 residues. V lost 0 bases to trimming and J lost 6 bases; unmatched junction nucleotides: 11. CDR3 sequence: CASSQDPGQGEDSEQYF. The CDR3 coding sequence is TGCGCCAGCAGCCAAGATCCCGGACAGGGGGAGGACTCCGAGCAGTACTTC.

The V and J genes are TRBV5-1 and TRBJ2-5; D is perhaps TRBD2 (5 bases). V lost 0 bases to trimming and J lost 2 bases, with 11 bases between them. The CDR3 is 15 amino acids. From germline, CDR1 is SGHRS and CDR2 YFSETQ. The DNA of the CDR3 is TGCGCCAGCAGCTTGGGGCCTAGCCGGCAAGAGACCCAGTACTTC. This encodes CASSLGPSRQETQYF.

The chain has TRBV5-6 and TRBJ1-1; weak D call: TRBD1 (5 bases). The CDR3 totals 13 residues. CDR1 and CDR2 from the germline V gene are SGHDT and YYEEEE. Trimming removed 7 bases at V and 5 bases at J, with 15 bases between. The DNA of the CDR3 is TGTGCCAGCGCCATAGGCGGGGCAACTGAAGCTTTCTTT. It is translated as CASAIGGATEAFF.

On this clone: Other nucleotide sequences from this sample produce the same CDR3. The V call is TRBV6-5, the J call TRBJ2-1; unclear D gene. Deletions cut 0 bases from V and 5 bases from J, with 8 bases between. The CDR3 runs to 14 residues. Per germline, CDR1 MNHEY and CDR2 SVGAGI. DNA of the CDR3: TGTGCCAGCAGTTACTCGGGCAGCCACAATGAGCAGTTCTTC. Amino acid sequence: CASSYSGSHNEQFF.